The clone carrying this TCR beta chain was seen at least ten times. Its target is unknown. These data are taken from a study of T-cell reconstitution after alpha-beta-depleted transplantation in children. General study points: After one year, T-cell counts and TCRbeta diversity mostly came from new T cells.

Unique molecular identifiers were incorporated during preparation of the TCRbeta library. TCRdb re-derived calls from the PCR reads in MiXCR, one entry per CDR3 protein. This sample carries more than 25,000 distinct CDR3 sequences, 5% to 7% of them seen once, and the ten largest clones take 5.5% to 7%. The ends lost 4 bases at V and 11 bases at J; junction bases unmatched: 5. The length of the CDR3 is 11 residues. Germline CDR1 is SEHNR and CDR2 is FQNEAQ (reference sequence). The V call is TRBV7-9, the J call TRBJ2-7, with 7 nucleotides matching TRBD2. This specimen consisted of PBMCs, mostly from graft donor cells, obtained 180 days after TCRalphabeta/CD19-depleted stem cell transplant. The receptor was derived from a male patient younger than 18 who had a stem cell transplant for acute myeloid leukemia, so the T cells may come from the graft donor. DNA of the CDR3: TGTGCCAGCAGCTATCTAGCGGAAAAGTACTTC. Encoded protein: CASSYLAEKYF.